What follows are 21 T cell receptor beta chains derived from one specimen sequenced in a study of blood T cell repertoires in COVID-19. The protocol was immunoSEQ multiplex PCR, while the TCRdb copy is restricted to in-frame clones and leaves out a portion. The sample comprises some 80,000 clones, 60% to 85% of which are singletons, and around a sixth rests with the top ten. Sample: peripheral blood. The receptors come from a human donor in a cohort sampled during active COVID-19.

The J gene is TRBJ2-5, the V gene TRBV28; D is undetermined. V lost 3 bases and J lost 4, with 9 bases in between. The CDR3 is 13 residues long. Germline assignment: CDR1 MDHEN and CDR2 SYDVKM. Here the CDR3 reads CASSLPARETQYF. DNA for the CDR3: TGTGCCAGCAGTTTGCCAGCGAGAGAGACCCAGTACTTC. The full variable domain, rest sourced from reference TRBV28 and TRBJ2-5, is DVKVTQSSRYLVKRTGEKVFLECVQDMDHENMFWYRQDPGLGLRLIYFSYDVKMKEKGDIPEGYSVSREKKERFSLILESASTNQTSMYLCASSLPARETQYFGPGTRLLVL.

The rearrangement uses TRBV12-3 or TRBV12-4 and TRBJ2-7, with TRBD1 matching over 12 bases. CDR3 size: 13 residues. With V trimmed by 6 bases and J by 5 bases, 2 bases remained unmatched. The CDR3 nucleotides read TGTGCCAGCAGGGGACAGGGGGCCAACGAGCAGTACTTC. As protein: CASRGQGANEQYF.

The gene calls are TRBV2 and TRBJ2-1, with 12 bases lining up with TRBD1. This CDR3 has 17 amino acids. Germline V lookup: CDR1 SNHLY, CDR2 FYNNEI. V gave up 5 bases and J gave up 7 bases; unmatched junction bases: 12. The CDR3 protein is CASSTPGQGAGVNEQFF. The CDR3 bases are TGTGCCAGCAGTACCCCGGGACAGGGGGCAGGAGTGAATGAGCAGTTCTTC.

The CDR3 sequence: CASSPGQGISNQPQHF. In DNA, the CDR3 is TGCGCCAGCAGCCCGGGACAGGGGATTAGCAATCAGCCCCAGCATTTT. This chain links TRBV5-1 with TRBJ1-5; 10 bases are a match to TRBD1. Germline V gene lookup returns CDR1 SGHRS and CDR2 YFSETQ. With V trimmed by 4 bases and J by 0 bases, 4 bases remained unmatched. The CDR3 is made up of 16 amino acids.

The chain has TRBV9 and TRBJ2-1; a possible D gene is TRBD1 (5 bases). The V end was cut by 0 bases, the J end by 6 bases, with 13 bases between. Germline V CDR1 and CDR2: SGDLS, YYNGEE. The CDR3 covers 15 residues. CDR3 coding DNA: TGTGCCAGCAGCGTAGGGCAGGGAATAGGCAATGAGCAGTTCTTC. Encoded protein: CASSVGQGIGNEQFF.

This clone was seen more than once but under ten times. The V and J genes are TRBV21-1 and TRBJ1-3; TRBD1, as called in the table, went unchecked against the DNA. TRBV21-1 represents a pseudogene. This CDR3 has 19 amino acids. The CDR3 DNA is TGTGCCAGCAGCAAAGACCAGGGAAGCTCACCTGTTACTGGAAACACCATATATTTT. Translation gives CASSKDQGSSPVTGNTIYF.

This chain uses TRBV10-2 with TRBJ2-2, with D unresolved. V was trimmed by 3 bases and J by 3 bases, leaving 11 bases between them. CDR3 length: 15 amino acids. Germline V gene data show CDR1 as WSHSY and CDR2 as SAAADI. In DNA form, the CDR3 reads TGCGCCAGCAGTGACATCGGCGACTACACCGGGGAGCTGTTTTTT. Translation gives CASSDIGDYTGELFF.

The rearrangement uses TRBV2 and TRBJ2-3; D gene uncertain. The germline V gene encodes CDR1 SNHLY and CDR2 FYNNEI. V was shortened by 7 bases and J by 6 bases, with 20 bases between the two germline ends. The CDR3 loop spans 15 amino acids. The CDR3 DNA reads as TGTGCCAGCAATGGAGAGACCCATATCTCGGATACGCAGTATTTT. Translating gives CASNGETHISDTQYF.

CDR3 amino acids: CASSPSRDSTDTQYF. CDR3 in DNA: TGTGCCAGCTCACCCTCGCGGGACAGCACAGATACGCAGTATTTT. The chain joins TRBV18 to TRBJ2-3; maybe TRBD2 (6 bases). In germline, CDR1 is KGHSH, CDR2 LQKENI. The length of the CDR3 is 15 residues. Trimming left V 3 bases short and J 0 bases short, with 10 bases between. The whole variable domain, filled in from reference TRBV18 and TRBJ2-3, reads NAGVMQNPRHLVRRRGQEARLRCSPMKGHSHVYWYRQLPEEGLKFMVYLQKENIIDESGMPKERFSAEFPKEGPSILRIQQVVRGDSAAYFCASSPSRDSTDTQYFGPGTRLTVL.

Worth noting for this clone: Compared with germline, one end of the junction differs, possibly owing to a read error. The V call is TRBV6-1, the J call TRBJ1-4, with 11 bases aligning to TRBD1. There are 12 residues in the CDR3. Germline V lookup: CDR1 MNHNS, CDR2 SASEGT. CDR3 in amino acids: CASSDPGTGGLF. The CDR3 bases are TGTGCCAGCAGTGATCCCGGGACAGGGGGGCTTTTC.

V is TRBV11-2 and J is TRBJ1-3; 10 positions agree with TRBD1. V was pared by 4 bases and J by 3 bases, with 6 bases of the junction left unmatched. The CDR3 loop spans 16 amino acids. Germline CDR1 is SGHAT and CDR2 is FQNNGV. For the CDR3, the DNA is TGTGCCAGCAGCTCTATGACAGGGGGCGTTGGAAACACCATATATTTT. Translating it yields CASSSMTGGVGNTIYF.

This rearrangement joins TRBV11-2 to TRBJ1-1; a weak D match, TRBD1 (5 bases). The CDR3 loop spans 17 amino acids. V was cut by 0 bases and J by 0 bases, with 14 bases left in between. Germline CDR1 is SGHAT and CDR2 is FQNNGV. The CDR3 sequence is CASSLDQWGRVNTEAFF. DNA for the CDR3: TGTGCCAGCAGCTTAGATCAGTGGGGGAGGGTGAACACTGAAGCTTTCTTT.

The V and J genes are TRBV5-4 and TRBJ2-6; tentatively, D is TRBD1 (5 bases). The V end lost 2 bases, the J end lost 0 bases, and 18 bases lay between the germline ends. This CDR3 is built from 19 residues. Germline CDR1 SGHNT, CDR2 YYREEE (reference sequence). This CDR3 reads CASSLKNRFRSSGANVLTF. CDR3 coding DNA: TGTGCCAGCAGCTTAAAGAACAGGTTCAGGAGCTCTGGGGCCAACGTCCTGACTTTC.

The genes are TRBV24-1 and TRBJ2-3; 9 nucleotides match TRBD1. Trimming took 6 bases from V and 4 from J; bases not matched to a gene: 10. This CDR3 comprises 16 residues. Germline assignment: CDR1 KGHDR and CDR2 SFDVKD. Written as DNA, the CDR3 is TGTGCCACCAGTAGGGGGGACAGGGTACCTTCAGATACGCAGTATTTT. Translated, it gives CATSRGDRVPSDTQYF.

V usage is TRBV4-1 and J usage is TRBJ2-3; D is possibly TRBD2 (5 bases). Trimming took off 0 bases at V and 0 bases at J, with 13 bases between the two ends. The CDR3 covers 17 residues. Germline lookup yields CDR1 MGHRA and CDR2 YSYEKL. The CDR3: CASSQDRAADSTDTQYF. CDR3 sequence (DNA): TGCGCCAGCAGCCAAGATCGGGCAGCGGATAGCACAGATACGCAGTATTTT.

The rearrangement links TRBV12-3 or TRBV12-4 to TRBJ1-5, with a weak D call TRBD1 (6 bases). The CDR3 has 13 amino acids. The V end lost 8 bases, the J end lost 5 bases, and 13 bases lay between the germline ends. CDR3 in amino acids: CASSGEVHQPQHF. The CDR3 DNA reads TGTGCCAGCTCAGGGGAAGTCCATCAGCCCCAGCATTTT.

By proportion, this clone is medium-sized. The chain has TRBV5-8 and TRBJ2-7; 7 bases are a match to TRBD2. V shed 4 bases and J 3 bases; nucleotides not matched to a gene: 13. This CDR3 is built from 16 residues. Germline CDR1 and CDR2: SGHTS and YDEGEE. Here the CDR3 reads CASSADGRGGDYEQYV. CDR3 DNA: TGTGCCAGCAGCGCGGACGGTAGGGGAGGGGACTACGAGCAGTACGTC.

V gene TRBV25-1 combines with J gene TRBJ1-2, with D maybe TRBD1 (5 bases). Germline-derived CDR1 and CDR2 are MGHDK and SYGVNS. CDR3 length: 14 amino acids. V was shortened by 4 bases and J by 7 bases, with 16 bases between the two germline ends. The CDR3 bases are TGTGCCAGCAGTGCTTCTCAGGTCAGGGCTGGCTACACCTTC. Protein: CASSASQVRAGYTF.

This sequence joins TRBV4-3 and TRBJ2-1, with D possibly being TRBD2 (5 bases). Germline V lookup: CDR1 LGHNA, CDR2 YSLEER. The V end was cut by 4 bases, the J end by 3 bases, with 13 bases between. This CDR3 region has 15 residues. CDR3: CASSPKTGSYNEQFF. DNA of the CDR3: TGCGCCAGCAGCCCTAAAACGGGAAGCTACAATGAGCAGTTCTTC.

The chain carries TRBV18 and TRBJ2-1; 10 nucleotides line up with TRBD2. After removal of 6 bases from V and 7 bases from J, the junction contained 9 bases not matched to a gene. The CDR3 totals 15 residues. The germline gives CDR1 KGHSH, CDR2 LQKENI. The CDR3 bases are TGTGCCAGCTCCGGACTAGCGGAGGTGGGTAATGAGCAGTTCTTC. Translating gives CASSGLAEVGNEQFF.

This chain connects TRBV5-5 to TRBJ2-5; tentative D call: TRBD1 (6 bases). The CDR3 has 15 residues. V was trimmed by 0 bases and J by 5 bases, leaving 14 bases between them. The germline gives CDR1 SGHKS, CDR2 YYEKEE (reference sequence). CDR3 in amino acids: CASSLAFNRDETQYF. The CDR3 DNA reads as TGTGCCAGCAGCTTGGCCTTTAACAGGGACGAGACCCAGTACTTC.